The 26 T cell receptor beta chains reported below all come from one sample, sequenced in a study of control samples from healthy donors and cancer patients (dated by TCRdb to about 2020). The library was produced with the immunoSEQ multiplex PCR assay. Imported from immuneACCESS, the table was reduced by TCRdb to in-frame sequences with V and J called. These copies leave out some clones; in studies compared against another copy, an unresolved V gene accounts for under half, and the cause of the remainder is not known. Across this sample there are under 85,000 clones, with about 95% seen only once. The ten largest clones represent roughly 6.2% of the sample. Specimen: blood. The source is a woman aged 40 to 49 in good health.

The gene calls are TRBV7-2 and TRBJ1-2; D call uncertain. V dropped 10 bases and J dropped 4 bases, with 16 bases sitting between them. The CDR3 spans 13 residues. The V gene's germline CDR1 is SGHTA and CDR2 FQGNSA. CDR3 in DNA: TGTGCCACCTCGGCGGACCGAACCTATGGCTACACCTTC. It is translated as CATSADRTYGYTF.

The J gene is TRBJ2-7, the V gene TRBV6-1; 11 bases line up with TRBD2. CDR3 size: 16 residues. CDR1 and CDR2 from the germline V gene are MNHNS and SASEGT. V lost 4 bases and J lost 3; bases outside the gene matches: 8. The CDR3 DNA is TGTGCCAGCAGTGCATACCCTAGCGGGGGGTACTACGAGCAGTACTTC. Its protein product is CASSAYPSGGYYEQYF.

The chain carries TRBV9 and TRBJ2-3; D not certain. Germline-derived CDR1 and CDR2 are SGDLS and YYNGEE. The CDR3 runs to 14 residues. The V and J ends lost 0 bases and 4 bases respectively, with 9 bases between them. The CDR3 region has the DNA TGTGCCAGCAGCGTAGGCCCCGGCCCAGATACGCAGTATTTT. It is translated as CASSVGPGPDTQYF.

The rearrangement links TRBV4-2 to TRBJ1-4; D remains unclear. V was cut by 4 bases and J by 8 bases, with 14 bases left in between. CDR1 is LGHNA and CDR2 is YNFKEQ in the germline V gene. The CDR3 loop spans 14 amino acids. CDR3 residues: CASSPTVLSEKLFF. DNA for the CDR3: TGTGCCAGCAGCCCGACTGTTCTATCCGAAAAACTGTTTTTT.

This chain joins TRBV4-1 and TRBJ1-5; D unclear. The CDR3 runs to 15 residues. The V end lost 2 bases, the J end lost 1 base, and 9 bases lay between the germline ends. The V gene's germline CDR1 is MGHRA and CDR2 YSYEKL. CDR3 coding DNA: TGCGCCAGCAGCCAATATCATGCAAGCAATCAGCCCCAGCATTTT. Protein: CASSQYHASNQPQHF.

V is TRBV5-1 and J is TRBJ2-5, with 7 bases that match TRBD2. Germline CDR1 SGHRS, CDR2 YFSETQ. Trimming at V came to 0 bases and at J to 1 base, leaving 3 bases not matched to a gene. The CDR3 contains 15 residues. The CDR3 sequence is CASSLGGGPQETQYF. The CDR3, as DNA: TGCGCCAGCAGCTTGGGGGGAGGGCCCCAAGAGACCCAGTACTTC.

This chain joins TRBV7-2 and TRBJ1-3; D not resolved. Trimming took 2 bases from V and 4 from J, leaving 9 bases between them. The CDR3 contains 14 residues. The germline gives CDR1 SGHTA, CDR2 FQGNSA. CDR3 sequence reads: CASSLLYPGNTIYF. The CDR3 nucleotides read TGTGCCAGCAGCTTACTGTATCCAGGAAACACCATATATTTT. Supplemented by reference TRBV7-2 and TRBJ1-3, the full variable domain reads GAGVSQSPSNKVTEKGKDVELRCDPISGHTALYWYRQSLGQGLEFLIYFQGNSAPDKSGLPSDRFSAERTGGSVSTLTIQRTQQEDSAVYLCASSLLYPGNTIYFGEGSWLTVV.

The gene calls are TRBV7-8 and TRBJ2-1; a possible D gene is TRBD1 (5 bases). V lost 2 bases, J lost 5 bases, and 10 bases lay in between. Germline CDR1 reads SGHVS; CDR2 reads FQNEAQ. The CDR3 is made up of 14 amino acids. For the CDR3, the DNA is TGTGCCAGCAGCTTATGGATAGGGGACAATGAGCAGTTCTTC. It translates to CASSLWIGDNEQFF. Combining the CDR3 with reference TRBV7-8 and TRBJ2-1 gives the whole variable domain GAGVSQSPRYKVAKRGQDVALRCDPISGHVSLFWYQQALGQGPEFLTYFQNEAQLDKSGLPSDRFFAERPEGSVSTLKIQRTQQEDSAVYLCASSLWIGDNEQFFGPGTRLTVL.

CDR3 loop: CASSLAATGGHEQYF. The CDR3 DNA sequence: TGTGCCAGCAGCCTAGCGGCGACAGGGGGCCACGAGCAGTACTTC. The gene calls are TRBV9 and TRBJ2-7; 10 nucleotides match TRBD1. CDR1 is SGDLS and CDR2 is YYNGEE in the germline V gene. This CDR3 is built from 15 residues. J was trimmed by 5 bases and V by 4 bases; bases with no gene match: 9.

With respect to this clone: Other DNA sequences from this sample encode an identical CDR3 as well. The chain employs TRBV5-6 and TRBJ2-3, with D unresolved. Trimming pared 0 bases from V and 3 bases from J, leaving 5 bases between. Germline V gene data show CDR1 as SGHDT and CDR2 as YYEEEE. The length of the CDR3 is 13 residues. This CDR3 is CASSLVGTDTQYF. Here the CDR3 DNA reads TGTGCCAGCAGCTTGGTGGGGACAGATACGCAGTATTTT.

The genes are TRBV4-3 and TRBJ1-2; TRBD1 aligns across 7 bases. With V trimmed by 0 bases and J by 3 bases, 4 bases remained unmatched. Looked up from germline, CDR1 is LGHNA and CDR2 is YSLEER. This CDR3 has 15 amino acids. This CDR3 reads CASSQDRGGHYGYTF. The CDR3 DNA follows: TGCGCCAGCAGCCAAGACAGGGGGGGGCACTATGGCTACACCTTC.

The chain joins TRBV19 to TRBJ2-4, with TRBD1 as a possible D gene (5 bases). CDR1 and CDR2 from the germline V gene are LNHDA and SQIVND (reference sequence). V was shortened by 3 bases and J by 0 bases, with 15 bases between the two germline ends. This CDR3 has 17 residues. The CDR3 DNA sequence: TGTGCCAGTAGTATTGGTACAGGCCATCTAGCCAAAAACATTCAGTACTTC. Translation gives CASSIGTGHLAKNIQYF.

The chain carries TRBV11-2 and TRBJ1-1; D not resolved. From germline, CDR1 is SGHAT and CDR2 FQNNGV. The CDR3 spans 16 residues. V lost 5 bases and J lost 0, with 16 bases in between. The CDR3 sequence: CASSPGVGGVNTEAFF. CDR3 bases: TGTGCCAGCAGCCCTGGGGTGGGCGGGGTGAACACTGAAGCTTTCTTT.

Only one count was recorded for this clone. CDR3 loop: CASSPRATSGGNQPQHF. CDR3 nucleotide sequence: TGTGCCAGCTCACCAAGGGCTACATCAGGTGGCAATCAGCCCCAGCATTTT. This chain uses TRBV18 with TRBJ1-5; D gene uncertain. The CDR3 runs to 17 residues. V was trimmed by 2 bases and J by 2 bases, leaving 16 bases between them. Germline CDR1 is KGHSH and CDR2 is LQKENI.

The CDR3 sequence is CASSRPDRECTF. The CDR3 nucleotides are TGTGCCAGCAGCCGACCCGACAGGGAGTGCACCTTC. The chain is built from TRBV16 and TRBJ1-2; TRBD1 matches at 7 bases. Germline lookup yields CDR1 KGHSY and CDR2 FQNENV. V dropped 4 bases and J dropped 13; count of bases not matched to a gene: 9. The CDR3 loop spans 12 amino acids.

This chain links TRBV4-3 with TRBJ1-6; no clear D gene. The V gene lost 0 bases and the J gene lost 7 bases, with 10 bases spanning the gap. Germline CDR1 is LGHNA and CDR2 is YSLEER. This CDR3 contains 15 residues. The CDR3 region has the DNA TGCGCCAGCAGCCAAGACAACGGTGGGAATTCACCCCTCCACTTT. Translating it yields CASSQDNGGNSPLHF.

J is TRBJ1-3 and V is TRBV9, with D perhaps TRBD1 (6 bases). Trimming removed 0 bases from V and 0 bases from J, with 10 bases in between. The V gene's germline CDR1 is SGDLS and CDR2 YYNGEE. The CDR3 is made up of 16 amino acids. The chain's CDR3 is CASSVEVGGSGNTIYF. The CDR3 DNA reads TGTGCCAGCAGCGTAGAGGTAGGGGGCTCTGGAAACACCATATATTTT. Filled out from reference TRBV9 and TRBJ1-3, the complete variable domain reads DSGVTQTPKHLITATGQRVTLRCSPRSGDLSVYWYQQSLDQGLQFLIQYYNGEERAKGNILERFSAQQFPDLHSELNLSSLELGDSALYFCASSVEVGGSGNTIYFGEGSWLTVV.

The chain joins TRBV4-1 to TRBJ2-1; TRBD2 agrees at 11 bases. Germline V gene sequence: CDR1 MGHRA, CDR2 YSYEKL. V lost 4 bases and J lost 7; bases outside the gene matches: 6. The CDR3 has 15 amino acids. The CDR3 DNA follows: TGCGCCAGCAGCCTGCTAGCGGGAGGTTCAAATGAGCAGTTCTTC. Protein product: CASSLLAGGSNEQFF.

This clone was observed a few times. The rearrangement joins TRBV3-1 (or the pseudogene TRBV3-2) to TRBJ1-2; TRBD1 agrees at 7 bases. The CDR3 runs 14 residues. Germline-derived CDR1 and CDR2 are LGHDT and YNNKEL (reference sequence). J was trimmed by 3 bases and V by 5 bases; bases with no gene match: 6. CDR3: CASSSRDSHYGYTF. CDR3 DNA sequence: TGTGCCAGCAGCTCGCGGGACAGCCACTATGGCTACACCTTC.

The chain employs TRBV21-1 and TRBJ2-5; no DNA check was done on the table's D call, TRBD2. TRBV21-1 is deemed a pseudogene. The CDR3 is 13 residues long. Written as DNA, the CDR3 is TGTGCCAGCAGCGGCGGCACCCAAGAGACCCAGTACTTC. The encoded protein is CASSGGTQETQYF.

The V and J genes are TRBV14 and TRBJ2-2, with TRBD2 matching over 10 bases. V gave up 3 bases and J gave up 6 bases; unmatched junction bases: 10. Per germline, CDR1 SGHDN and CDR2 FVKESK. This CDR3 is 17 amino acids long. The CDR3 is CASSHRPGLASAGELFF. The DNA for the CDR3 is TGTGCCAGCAGCCACCGCCCGGGACTAGCGTCAGCCGGGGAGCTGTTTTTT.

The chain couples TRBV4-1 to TRBJ1-6, with D uncertain. Germline V gene data show CDR1 as MGHRA and CDR2 as YSYEKL. V was clipped by 1 base and J by 8 bases, with 12 bases between them. This CDR3 spans 15 amino acids. CDR3 sequence: CASSQVSSSDSPLHF. The CDR3 DNA reads as TGCGCCAGCAGCCAAGTAAGCAGTTCGGATTCACCCCTCCACTTT.

The chain joins TRBV28 to TRBJ1-2, with a tentative D call TRBD1 (5 bases). CDR1 and CDR2 (germline): MDHEN, SYDVKM. The V end lost 8 bases, the J end lost 8 bases, and 12 bases lay between the germline ends. The CDR3 is 11 amino acids. The CDR3 coding sequence is TGTGCCAGCCGCTGGGGGTGGGGCTACACCTTC. Its protein product is CASRWGWGYTF.

The table lists this clone with a count of one. This chain connects TRBV7-3 to TRBJ1-2; TRBD1 matches at 10 bases. The germline CDR1 and CDR2 sequences are SGHTA and FQGTGA. V was clipped by 4 bases and J by 1 base; unmatched bases: 6. There are 16 residues in the CDR3. This CDR3 is CASSSRQGAFNYGYTF. The CDR3 bases are TGTGCCAGCAGCTCGCGACAGGGGGCCTTTAACTATGGCTACACCTTC.

The genes are TRBV2 and TRBJ1-2; 7 nucleotides line up with TRBD1. V was clipped by 6 bases and J by 0 bases; unmatched bases: 7. The CDR3 sequence is 15 residues long. Germline values: CDR1 SNHLY, CDR2 FYNNEI. The CDR3 DNA follows: TGTGCCAGCAGGGACCGGGACAGAACTAACTATGGCTACACCTTC. Its translation: CASRDRDRTNYGYTF.

V is TRBV9 and J is TRBJ1-6; D not resolved. Trimming stripped 0 bases from V and 7 bases from J, with 17 bases between. The CDR3 contains 17 residues. Germline V gene lookup returns CDR1 SGDLS and CDR2 YYNGEE. The CDR3 nucleotides are TGTGCCAGCAGCGTAGATGGTGGCGACGGATTAAATTCACCCCTCCACTTT. Translating it yields CASSVDGGDGLNSPLHF.